Listed here are 14 T cell receptor beta chains from one sample, sequenced in a study of T cells after yellow fever vaccination. TCRdb reprocessed the 5' RACE reads with MiXCR, giving one entry per CDR3 protein. The repertoire includes approximately 160,000 distinct CDR3 sequences, about a tenth of them detected once, and roughly 33% sits in the top ten. Here the sequenced sample was CD8+ T cells sorted from PBMCs, taken 45 days after the yellow fever booster vaccination. These receptors all come from a man between 18 and 29 years old who received the YFV17D yellow fever vaccine.

The rearrangement uses TRBV7-9 and TRBJ2-2; no reliable D call. CDR1 is SEHNR and CDR2 is FQNEAQ in the germline V gene (reference sequence). V lost 7 bases and J lost 7, with 7 bases in between. The CDR3 totals 11 residues. As DNA, the CDR3 is TGTGCCAGCACCGTGAGCGGGGAGCTGTTTTTT. Translating it yields CASTVSGELFF.

The table lists this clonotype with many counts. The chain combines TRBV7-6 with TRBJ2-2; D call uncertain. The CDR3 sequence is 15 residues long. The ends were cut back, 5 bases at V and 4 bases at J, with 14 bases in the middle. Per the germline V gene, CDR1 is SGHVS and CDR2 is FNYEAQ. In DNA form, the CDR3 reads TGTGCCAGCAGCCCCAGACCGGGTCCCACCGGGGAGCTGTTTTTT. Translation: CASSPRPGPTGELFF.

The chain uses TRBV12-5 and TRBJ1-5; the match to TRBD1 covers 11 bases. CDR3 size: 17 residues. Germline CDR1 reads LGHNT; CDR2 reads FRNRAP. Trimming removed 0 bases from V and 5 bases from J; junction bases left unmatched: 6. The CDR3 DNA reads as TGTGCTAGTGGTTTGGTCCCCACGGGACAGGGGGATCAGCCCCAGCATTTT. Amino acid sequence: CASGLVPTGQGDQPQHF.

This clonotype qualifies as hyperexpanded. This chain links TRBV5-6 with TRBJ2-1, with D perhaps given as TRBD1 or TRBD2 (5 bases each). Trimming removed 4 bases at V and 5 bases at J, with 13 bases between. Germline V gene data show CDR1 as SGHDT and CDR2 as YYEEEE. This CDR3 has 14 amino acids. CDR3 nucleotide sequence: TGTGCCAGCAGCCCCGAGGGACGGCACAATGAGCAGTTCTTC. It yields the protein CASSPEGRHNEQFF.

This clonotype was detected many times. This sequence joins TRBV12-3 or TRBV12-4 and TRBJ1-1, with D unclear. This CDR3 region has 13 residues. Trimming took 6 bases from V and 4 from J, leaving 12 bases between them. The CDR3 DNA is TGTGCCAGCAGGCCCGACCGGGGCACTGAAGCTTTCTTT. It codes for CASRPDRGTEAFF.

V usage is TRBV7-9 and J usage is TRBJ1-2, with D maybe TRBD1 (6 bases). Germline CDR1 reads SEHNR; CDR2 reads FQNEAQ (reference sequence). The CDR3 is 15 amino acids. Trimming took off 3 bases at V and 4 bases at J, with 15 bases between the two ends. This CDR3 reads CASSLSQGPLYGYTF. DNA for the CDR3: TGTGCCAGCAGCTTGTCACAGGGTCCCCTCTATGGCTACACCTTC. Combining the CDR3 with reference TRBV7-9 and TRBJ1-2 gives the whole variable domain DTGVSQNPRHKITKRGQNVTFRCDPISEHNRLYWYRQTLGQGPEFLTYFQNEAQLEKSRLLSDRFSAERPKGSFSTLEIQRTEQGDSAMYLCASSLSQGPLYGYTFGSGTRLTVV.

The rearrangement links TRBV7-9 to TRBJ2-1; 7 nucleotides align to TRBD1. Germline loops: CDR1 SEHNR, CDR2 FQNEAQ (reference sequence). Losses at the gene ends were 7 bases for V and 2 bases for J; bases not matched to a gene: 8. CDR3 length: 15 amino acids. The CDR3 spells CASNTRDSPYNEQFF. CDR3 bases: TGTGCCAGCAATACCCGGGACAGTCCCTACAATGAGCAGTTCTTC.

This clonotype has a handful of counts. The CDR3 protein is CASSLDGVGEKLFF. The CDR3 bases are TGTGCCAGCAGCTTGGACGGGGTGGGAGAAAAACTGTTTTTT. The chain combines TRBV5-6 with TRBJ1-4; D gene unclear. Looked up from germline, CDR1 is SGHDT and CDR2 is YYEEEE. The CDR3 has 14 amino acids. Trimming cost V 0 bases and J 8 bases, with 11 bases left between them.

V usage is TRBV5-1 and J usage is TRBJ2-1; no clear D. CDR1 and CDR2 (germline): SGHRS, YFSETQ. The V gene lost 0 bases and the J gene lost 13 bases, with 11 bases spanning the gap. This CDR3 is built from 12 residues. The CDR3 DNA reads TGCGCCAGCAGCTTGGGAGGCGATAGTCAGTTCTTC. It yields the protein CASSLGGDSQFF.

The chain employs TRBV6-1 and TRBJ2-7; 7 positions agree with TRBD1. V was clipped by 7 bases and J by 0 bases; unmatched bases: 9. From germline, CDR1 is MNHNS and CDR2 SASEGT. The CDR3 loop spans 15 amino acids. The CDR3 protein is CASTFGQASSYEQYF. CDR3 in DNA: TGTGCCAGCACGTTTGGACAGGCCTCCTCCTACGAGCAGTACTTC.

This clonotype was picked up one time. The J gene is TRBJ1-3, the V gene TRBV4-1, with D unclear. Trimming cost V 4 bases and J 5 bases, with 12 bases left between them. Germline assignment: CDR1 MGHRA and CDR2 YSYEKL. The CDR3 runs to 14 residues. The CDR3 DNA follows: TGCGCCAGCAGCCCACCCGGCCAGCGAAACACCATATATTTT. Amino acids: CASSPPGQRNTIYF.

This clonotype was observed a few times. The chain couples TRBV9 to TRBJ2-2; D is unclear. The germline V gene encodes CDR1 SGDLS and CDR2 YYNGEE. This CDR3 has 14 amino acids. Trimming took off 4 bases at V and 0 bases at J, with 7 bases between the two ends. As DNA, the CDR3 is TGTGCCAGCAGCCTTGACACGAACACCGGGGAGCTGTTTTTT. It codes for CASSLDTNTGELFF.

At least ten counts were recorded for this clonotype. The V and J genes are TRBV7-2 and TRBJ1-1; a possible D gene is TRBD1 (5 bases). Trimming took 5 bases from V and 3 from J, leaving 22 bases between them. From germline, CDR1 is SGHTA and CDR2 FQGNSA. The CDR3 consists of 17 residues. This CDR3 is CASSLLLMTVRYTEAFF. As DNA, the CDR3 is TGTGCCAGCAGCCTGCTATTAATGACAGTTAGATACACTGAAGCTTTCTTT.

The V call is TRBV12-3 or TRBV12-4, the J call TRBJ1-2, with a possible D match to TRBD1 (5 bases). Trimming took off 1 base at V and 6 bases at J, with 15 bases between the two ends. CDR3 length equals 15 residues. The CDR3 reads CASSLGGRNYDGYTF. The CDR3 region has the DNA TGTGCCAGCAGTTTAGGGGGGAGGAACTACGATGGCTACACCTTC.